This TCR beta chain was captured by sequencing in a study of shared clonotypes between healthy human individuals. The data were produced by immunoSEQ multiplex PCR, yet TCRdb's version contains in-frame clones alone and is incomplete. The data show some 1 million clones, with about three quarters seen just once and about 1.4% held by the top ten. The CDR3 consists of 16 residues. Trimming removed 4 bases from V and 5 bases from J; junction bases left unmatched: 12. Per the germline V gene, CDR1 is SGHRS and CDR2 is YFSETQ. What was sequenced was memory CD4+ T cells sorted from blood. Subset here: CD45RA-negative fraction. The TCR comes from a man aged 18 to 29 in good health. The chain employs TRBV5-1 and TRBJ1-1, with 9 bases aligning to TRBD1. The CDR3 DNA reads TGCGCCAGCAGCACGGGACAGGGATTCTCTGTTACTGAAGCTTTCTTT. It is translated as CASSTGQGFSVTEAFF.